The rows below give T cell receptor beta chains drawn from one sample of a study of blood T cell repertoires in COVID-19. Sequencing was performed with immunoSEQ multiplex PCR; in TCRdb, only in-frame clones are kept and a portion is missing. Seen here are 250,000 to 300,000 clones, 85% observed once, and the top ten hold about 5.1%. Material for sequencing was peripheral blood. Receptors originate from a man between 50 and 59 years old with active or convalescent COVID-19. Both conserved end residues are trimmed from each CDR3. The order of the fields is V gene, J gene, CDR3 length, CDR3 protein.

V: TRBV18
J: TRBJ1-6
length: 14
CDR3: ASSPTGQTYNSPLH

V: TRBV23-1
J: TRBJ1-2
length: 12
CDR3: ASSQMSREDGYT

V: TRBV4-3
J: TRBJ2-7
length: 14
CDR3: ASSQEITGQGNEQY

V: TRBV3-1/TRBV3-2
J: TRBJ2-7
length: 17
CDR3: ASSQGSKRGTSSSYEQY

V: TRBV3-1/TRBV3-2
J: TRBJ2-1
length: 16
CDR3: ASSQDSVLTSSYNEQF

V: TRBV6-2/TRBV6-3
J: TRBJ2-3
length: 12
CDR3: ASIPSGRRYTQY

V: TRBV2
J: TRBJ2-1
length: 11
CDR3: ASSDDGKDEQF

V: TRBV11-2
J: TRBJ2-2
length: 14
CDR3: ASSPAAFPRAGELF

V: TRBV4-1
J: TRBJ2-1
length: 15
CDR3: ASSQASGRAPSEEQF

V: TRBV3-1/TRBV3-2
J: TRBJ2-5
length: 12
CDR3: ASAGSGPQETQY

V: TRBV6-5
J: TRBJ1-2
length: 12
CDR3: ASSYGRVNYGYT

V: TRBV11-2
J: TRBJ1-4
length: 12
CDR3: ASSSQGTNEKLF

V: TRBV5-5
J: TRBJ1-1
length: 12
CDR3: ASSWGEGTTEAF

V: TRBV4-1
J: TRBJ2-1
length: 13
CDR3: ASSQERDTYNEQF

V: TRBV29-1
J: TRBJ2-1
length: 14
CDR3: SVVGLAGGQSSEQF

V: TRBV30
J: TRBJ2-4
length: 12
CDR3: AWSVKKGVNIQY

V: TRBV19
J: TRBJ2-7
length: 12
CDR3: ASSYRQGTYEQY

V: TRBV5-5
J: TRBJ2-5
length: 13
CDR3: ASSPVPGEIGAQY

V: TRBV7-8
J: TRBJ2-7
length: 13
CDR3: ASSLFGGQAYEQY

V: TRBV5-4
J: TRBJ1-1
length: 12
CDR3: ASSPQGRNTEAF

V: TRBV7-9
J: TRBJ2-1
length: 13
CDR3: ASSGTGGSYNEQF

V: TRBV19
J: TRBJ1-1
length: 13
CDR3: ASSITLTVNTEAF

V: TRBV11-3
J: TRBJ2-1
length: 10
CDR3: ASSFRSDEQF

V: TRBV3-1/TRBV3-2
J: TRBJ1-2
length: 13
CDR3: ASSQVTGVGEGYT

V: TRBV27
J: TRBJ1-5
length: 13
CDR3: ATRQGQNSNQPQH

V: TRBV29-1
J: TRBJ1-1
length: 11
CDR3: SVEGQINTEAF

V: TRBV30
J: TRBJ2-3
length: 13
CDR3: AWKFRGVNTDTQY

V: TRBV28
J: TRBJ2-3
length: 12
CDR3: ASSLGGAEDTQY

V: TRBV19
J: TRBJ2-7
length: 13
CDR3: ASSSTSGSAYEQY

V: TRBV28
J: TRBJ2-3
length: 16
CDR3: ASRGLAGESPQPDTQY

V: TRBV4-2
J: TRBJ2-7
length: 13
CDR3: ASSQGTAGDYEQY

V: TRBV6-1
J: TRBJ1-2
length: 12
CDR3: ASSLEFQSYGYT

V: TRBV5-4
J: TRBJ2-7
length: 11
CDR3: ASSLAGGAEQY

V: TRBV5-5
J: TRBJ1-2
length: 11
CDR3: ASSLSDSYGYT

V: TRBV9
J: TRBJ2-7
length: 12
CDR3: ASSVEAGGYEQY

V: TRBV5-5
J: TRBJ2-7
length: 13
CDR3: ASSVRTGGPYEQY

V: TRBV4-2
J: TRBJ2-2
length: 14
CDR3: ASSQGTGGNTGELF

V: TRBV19
J: TRBJ2-3
length: 11
CDR3: ASTPIGSDTQY

V: TRBV9
J: TRBJ2-3
length: 13
CDR3: ASSAAGVHTDTQY

V: TRBV5-4
J: TRBJ2-7
length: 13
CDR3: ASSPGAGVWYEQY

V: TRBV25-1
J: TRBJ1-1
length: 9
CDR3: ASSPGTEAF

V: TRBV28
J: TRBJ1-5
length: 11
CDR3: ASRPTGKQPQH

V: TRBV6-6
J: TRBJ2-1
length: 10
CDR3: ASTLTGNEQF

V: TRBV7-2
J: TRBJ1-2
length: 12
CDR3: ASSSGTGKGGYT

V: TRBV6-1
J: TRBJ2-1
length: 14
CDR3: ASSERGHRSYNEQF